Shown below are 8 T cell receptor beta chains from a single sample sequenced in a study of blood T cell repertoires in COVID-19. Repertoires were generated with immunoSEQ multiplex PCR, while TCRdb's copy carries only in-frame clones and drops some. The data show some 320,000 clones, about nine tenths seen once. Sequencing used peripheral blood. The receptors were gathered from a woman between 25 and 40 years old with COVID-19, enrolled during active disease.

The chain recombines TRBV6-5 with TRBJ2-3; 7 nucleotides agree with TRBD2. CDR3 length: 16 residues. The V and J ends lost 4 bases and 1 base, in that order; junction bases with no gene match: 8. Looked up from germline, CDR1 is MNHEY and CDR2 is SVGAGI. The CDR3 protein is CASSSPRGSGTDTQYF. The CDR3 bases are TGTGCCAGCAGTTCCCCCCGCGGGAGTGGCACAGATACGCAGTATTTT.

J is TRBJ1-4 and V is TRBV4-1; TRBD1 might be the D (6 bases). This CDR3 comprises 15 residues. V was trimmed by 0 bases and J by 8 bases, leaving 13 bases between them. From germline, CDR1 is MGHRA and CDR2 YSYEKL. CDR3 DNA: TGCGCCAGCAGCCAAGATCGCGGGGGGCGAGAAAAACTGTTTTTT. Translated: CASSQDRGGREKLFF.

The chain couples TRBV12-5 to TRBJ1-1, with TRBD1 identical over 8 bases. CDR1 LGHNT and CDR2 FRNRAP come from the germline V gene. After removal of 2 bases from V and 5 bases from J, the junction contained 4 bases not matched to a gene. This CDR3 contains 14 residues. The CDR3, as DNA: TGTGCTAGTGGTTTGCAGGGGGCGGAAACTGAAGCTTTCTTT. This codes for CASGLQGAETEAFF.

J is TRBJ2-3 and V is TRBV19; no firm D call. V lost 8 bases to trimming and J lost 0 bases, with 9 bases between them. The CDR3 runs 13 residues. CDR1 is LNHDA, CDR2 SQIVND, per germline (reference sequence). CDR3 sequence (DNA): TGTGCCAGTTGTGATACTAGCACAGATACGCAGTATTTT. Translating gives CASCDTSTDTQYF.

The chain is built from TRBV5-1 and TRBJ1-5; TRBD1 might be the D (6 bases). CDR1 SGHRS and CDR2 YFSETQ come from the germline V gene. Trimming removed 4 bases at V and 2 bases at J, with 16 bases between. The CDR3 sequence is 16 residues long. This CDR3 reads CASSALQGRGNQPQHF. The CDR3 DNA is TGCGCCAGCAGCGCCCTACAGGGCAGGGGCAATCAGCCCCAGCATTTT.

The chain is built from TRBV5-1 and TRBJ2-2; D is possibly TRBD1 (5 bases). CDR3 length equals 14 residues. CDR1 and CDR2 from the germline V gene are SGHRS and YFSETQ. V was clipped by 0 bases and J by 8 bases, with 11 bases between them. The CDR3 bases are TGCGCCAGCAGCTTGGCAGGGTCGCGGGGGGAGCTGTTTTTT. Encoded protein: CASSLAGSRGELFF.

The V call is TRBV6-6, the J call TRBJ1-5, with D perhaps matching TRBD1 (6 bases). V was trimmed by 4 bases and J by 2 bases, leaving 12 bases between them. The CDR3 covers 15 residues. The germline V gene has CDR1 MNHNY and CDR2 SVGAGI (reference sequence). The CDR3 is CASSSQGYRNQPQHF. The DNA for the CDR3 is TGTGCCAGCAGTTCACAGGGTTATCGCAATCAGCCCCAGCATTTT.

V gene TRBV30 combines with J gene TRBJ1-4; 7 nucleotides agree with TRBD1. The ends lost 0 bases at V and 0 bases at J; junction bases unmatched: 10. CDR3 length: 18 amino acids. The V gene's germline CDR1 is GTSNPN and CDR2 SVGIG (reference sequence). CDR3 sequence (DNA): TGTGCCTGGAGTGTCGACAGGGCCAGGCCACCAACTAATGAAAAACTGTTTTTT. This gives the protein CAWSVDRARPPTNEKLFF.